The 28 T cell receptor beta chains reported below all come from one sample, sequenced in a study of CD8+ T cells in alopecia areata. Extraction and reverse transcription of RNA yielded cDNA as the sequencing template. Profiling relied on immunoSEQ multiplex PCR, and the TCRdb table lists in-frame clones only, not all of them. Observed are around 100,000 clones, no singletons, with the top ten taking about 20%. The specimen sequenced was lesional skin. These receptors originate from a C3H/HeJ mouse with alopecia areata. The strain is characterized by the MHC haplotype H2-k.

This clone was detected only a few times. Gene names follow the mouse nomenclature. The CDR3 goes on 4 residues after the read ends, and that part is filled in from the germline J gene. V is TRBV31 and J is TRBJ2-2; possibly TRBD1 for D (6 bases). This CDR3 region has 16 residues. The V end lost 0 bases, the J end lost 1 base, and 12 bases lay between the germline ends. Germline CDR1 and CDR2: GKSSPN and SITVG. The CDR3 here is CAWSLPGTKNTGQLYF. The part of the CDR3 DNA that was read is TGTGCCTGGAGTCTTCCCGGGACAAAAAACACCGGG.

In regard to this clone: Germline and genes: mouse. Sequencing ends 4 residues short of the CDR3 end; the germline J gene provides the rest. The chain uses TRBV13-3 and TRBJ1-4; 7 bases line up with TRBD1. CDR3 length: 15 residues. Trimming cost V 4 bases and J 2 bases; bases outside gene matches: 5. Germline V gene data show CDR1 as NNHDY and CDR2 as SYVADS. The sequenced part of the CDR3 DNA is TGTGCCAGCAGTCCCCAGGGGGACTCCAACGAA. Amino acid sequence: CASSPQGDSNE. The whole CDR3 reads CASSPQGDSNERLFF.

This clone was counted between two and nine times. All gene names here are mouse names. The read stops 4 residues short of the end of the CDR3; the missing end is completed from the germline J gene. This rearrangement joins TRBV19 to TRBJ2-4, with 11 bases lining up with TRBD2. Trimming at V came to 5 bases and at J to 3 bases, leaving 8 bases not matched to a gene. Germline V CDR1 and CDR2: FNHDT, SITEND (reference sequence). The CDR3 loop spans 16 amino acids. The CDR3 DNA, read in part, is TGTGCCAGCAGCCTCGACTGGGGGGGTGGCCAAAAC. Residues: CASSLDWGGGQN. The CDR3 in its entirety is CASSLDWGGGQNTLYF.

This clone was seen only a few times. TCRdb lists a protein that is different at residue 11 from the translated DNA; the protein given here uses the DNA translation. Gene names are the mouse ones. The missing CDR3 end, 3 residues past where the read stops, is filled in from the germline J gene. The V gene is TRBV14, the J gene TRBJ1-3, with D hard to call. This CDR3 region has 14 residues. V lost 5 bases and J 0 bases, leaving 9 bases between the germline ends. Germline CDR1 is SGHDT and CDR2 is FRDEAV. The CDR3 sequence is CASSQTTSGNTLYF. The sequenced CDR3 bases are TGTGCCAGCAGCCAGACAACTTCTGGAAATACG.

A few counts support this clone. Germline and genes: mouse. The DNA ends 4 residues before the CDR3 does, and the rest of the CDR3 is filled in from the germline J gene. This chain joins TRBV1 and TRBJ2-7; D is ambiguous. Germline V gene sequence: CDR1 NSQYPW, CDR2 LRSPGD (reference sequence). CDR3 length equals 13 residues. Trimming took 3 bases from V and 3 from J, leaving 9 bases between them. The sequenced part of the CDR3 DNA is TGCACCTGCAGTGCCACAGAACTCTAT. Its protein is CTCSATELY. In full, the CDR3 is CTCSATELYEQYF. The full variable domain, its missing parts supplied by reference TRBV1 and TRBJ2-7, is VTLLEQNPRWRLVPRGQAVNLRCILKNSQYPWMSWYQQDLQKQLQWLFTLRSPGDKEVKSLPGADYLATRVTDTELRLQVANMSQGRTLYCTCSATELYEQYFGPGTRLTVL.

Only a few counts were recorded for this clone. The translated DNA and TCRdb's protein are not identical at residue 13; the protein here was translated from the DNA. Gene and germline names: mouse. Sequencing ends 3 residues short of the CDR3 end; the germline J gene provides the rest. This rearrangement joins TRBV3 to TRBJ1-3; 12 bases line up with TRBD1. The germline V gene encodes CDR1 SNHLY and CDR2 FYNGKV (reference sequence). The CDR3 has 16 residues. V dropped 5 bases and J dropped 4; count of bases not matched to a gene: 6. CDR3 residues: CASSPRDRGLGNTLYF. Incomplete CDR3 DNA: TGTGCCAGCAGCCCCCGGGACAGGGGGCTCGGAAATACG.

In regard to this clone: The gene names given are mouse names. The read terminates 4 residues before the CDR3 end, so the remaining end is supplied by the germline J gene. The rearrangement uses TRBV13-1 and TRBJ2-3; TRBD1 matches at 7 bases. The CDR3 totals 16 residues. CDR1 is NSHNY, CDR2 SYGAGN, per germline. The V segment lost 0 bases and the J segment 0 bases; nucleotides outside the gene matches: 4. The CDR3 here is CASSDAGGPSAETLYF. The CDR3 bases that were read are TGTGCCAGCAGTGATGCAGGGGGTCCTAGTGCAGAA.

In its sample, this clone was seen a few times. Mouse gene names apply. Read sequence stops 4 residues before the CDR3 end, and the germline J gene provides the missing end. The rearrangement uses TRBV13-2 and TRBJ2-7; 10 bases agree with TRBD2. Looked up from germline, CDR1 is NNHNN and CDR2 is SYGAGS (reference sequence). The CDR3 runs 16 residues. Partial CDR3 DNA: TGTGCCAGCGGTGATGCTCATGGACTGGGGGTTTAT. It specifies CASGDAHGLGVY. The full-length CDR3 reads as CASGDAHGLGVYEQYF.

This clone was seen more than once but under ten times. Genes here carry mouse names. The read ends 4 residues shy of where the CDR3 ends; the end is completed using the germline J gene. The chain couples TRBV1 to TRBJ2-3; TRBD2 aligns across 8 bases. This CDR3 has 16 amino acids. V shed 0 bases, J shed 4 bases, and the junction held 6 bases outside the gene matches. CDR1 and CDR2 (germline): NSQYPW, LRSPGD (reference sequence). The CDR3 DNA, read in part, is TGCACCTGCAGTGCAGATACGGCTGGGGGGCCAGAA. This sequence encodes CTCSADTAGGPE. The whole CDR3 region reads CTCSADTAGGPETLYF.

As concerns this clone: The gene names here belong to mouse. The CDR3 is cut off 4 residues early in the read; its end comes from the germline J gene. The rearrangement uses TRBV19 and TRBJ2-1; D ambiguous. Looked up from germline, CDR1 is FNHDT and CDR2 is SITEND (reference sequence). The CDR3 runs 12 residues. The V gene lost 1 base and the J gene lost 6 bases, with 5 bases spanning the gap. Incomplete CDR3 DNA: TGTGCCAGCAGTATATGGTTTGCT. Its translation is CASSIWFA. The entire CDR3 is CASSIWFAEQFF.

Turning to this clone: Genes here carry mouse names. Coverage ceases 4 residues before the CDR3 finishes, and the germline J gene fills in the end. This chain connects TRBV19 to TRBJ2-7, with D possibly matching TRBD2 (6 bases). The V gene lost 1 base and the J gene lost 2 bases, with 10 bases spanning the gap. CDR1 is FNHDT and CDR2 is SITEND in the germline V gene (reference sequence). CDR3 size: 14 residues. Here the CDR3 reads CASSISWGTYEQYF. CDR3 DNA (partial): TGTGCCAGCAGTATATCCTGGGGAACCTAT. The full variable domain, completed using reference TRBV19 and TRBJ2-7, is GGIITQTPKFLIGQEGQKLTLKCQQNFNHDTMYWYRQDSGKGLRLIYYSITENDLQKGDLSEGYDASREKKSSFSLTVTSAQKNEMAVFLCASSISWGTYEQYFGPGTRLTVL.

Worth noting for this clone: Mouse names are used for the genes. The read ends 4 residues before the CDR3 terminus; that terminus is restored from the germline J gene. This chain connects TRBV5 to TRBJ2-5, with 8 bases fitting TRBD2. This CDR3 contains 16 residues. Per germline, CDR1 LGHNA and CDR2 YNLKQL (reference sequence). V shed 0 bases, J shed 1 base, and the junction held 3 bases outside the gene matches. CDR3 bases read: TGTGCCAGCAGCCAAGATTTCTGGGGGGACCAAGAC. It is translated as CASSQDFWGDQD. The whole CDR3 protein is CASSQDFWGDQDTQYF.

Points on this clone: Gene names are the mouse ones. The CDR3 end lies 4 residues beyond the end of the read and is filled in from the germline J gene. The V and J genes are TRBV19 and TRBJ1-2, with TRBD1 matching over 7 bases. The CDR3 contains 15 residues. Germline V gene data show CDR1 as FNHDT and CDR2 as SITEND (reference sequence). V shed 4 bases and J 0 bases; nucleotides not matched to a gene: 6. Incomplete CDR3 DNA: TGTGCCAGCAGTCCCTCTGGACAGGCAAACTCC. Its translation: CASSPSGQANS. The CDR3 in its entirety is CASSPSGQANSDYTF. Based on the CDR3 plus reference TRBV19 and TRBJ1-2, the full variable domain is GGIITQTPKFLIGQEGQKLTLKCQQNFNHDTMYWYRQDSGKGLRLIYYSITENDLQKGDLSEGYDASREKKSSFSLTVTSAQKNEMAVFLCASSPSGQANSDYTFGSGTRLLVI.

For this clone: Mouse names are used for the genes. From the germline J gene comes the end of the CDR3, since the read stops 4 residues before it. V gene TRBV1 combines with J gene TRBJ2-3; D call uncertain. V gave up 0 bases and J gave up 1 base, with 8 bases separating them. From germline, CDR1 is NSQYPW and CDR2 LRSPGD (reference sequence). This CDR3 is 15 amino acids long. The sequenced CDR3 bases are TGCACCTGCAGTGCAGAGTCAGAGGGTGCAGAA. Amino acid sequence: CTCSAESEGAE. The whole CDR3 is CTCSAESEGAETLYF.

This clone turned up a few times. The gene symbols are mouse symbols. The sequence runs out 4 residues before the end of the CDR3; the remainder is reconstructed from the germline J gene. This chain connects TRBV13-2 to TRBJ2-5; 10 bases agree with TRBD2. CDR3 length equals 15 residues. Per germline, CDR1 NNHNN and CDR2 SYGAGS (reference sequence). The V segment lost 3 bases and the J segment 2 bases; nucleotides outside the gene matches: 3. CDR3: CASGALGGPQDTQYF. The DNA read from the CDR3 is TGTGCCAGCGGTGCTCTGGGGGGGCCCCAAGAC.

In regard to this clone: The gene names given are mouse names. Coverage ceases 4 residues before the CDR3 finishes, and the germline J gene fills in the end. This rearrangement joins TRBV13-1 to TRBJ2-4; possibly TRBD2 for D (5 bases). The CDR3 sequence is 14 residues long. The germline CDR1 and CDR2 sequences are NSHNY and SYGAGN. The part of the CDR3 DNA that was read is TGTGCCAGCAGTGATGCCCTGGGTCTAAAC. Encoded protein: CASSDALGLN. The full-length CDR3 reads as CASSDALGLNTLYF.

A remark on this clone: The gene names given are mouse names. The read halts 4 residues ahead of the CDR3 end, with the missing end drawn from the germline J gene. The rearrangement joins TRBV13-3 to TRBJ1-4; 7 nucleotides align to TRBD1. The V gene's germline CDR1 is NNHDY and CDR2 SYVADS. This CDR3 has 15 amino acids. The sequenced part of the CDR3 DNA is TGTGCCAGCAGTGATGGTGACAGGGAGGCCGAA. Translating it yields CASSDGDREAE. The full CDR3 protein is CASSDGDREAERLFF. Together with reference TRBV13-3 and TRBJ1-4, the CDR3 gives the full variable domain: EAAVTQSPRSKVAVTGGKVTLSCHQTNNHDYMYWYRQDTGHGLRLIHYSYVADSTEKGDIPDGYKASRPSQENFSLILELASLSQTAVYFCASSDGDREAERLFFGHGTKLSVL.

About this clone itself: Here the gene names and germline are mouse. The read ends 4 residues shy of where the CDR3 ends; the end is completed using the germline J gene. The J gene is TRBJ2-5, the V gene TRBV13-1, with D possibly matching TRBD1 (6 bases). The CDR3 is 16 amino acids. Trimming left V 0 bases short and J 3 bases short, with 14 bases between. Germline CDR1 NSHNY, CDR2 SYGAGN. The CDR3 here is CASSDAGAKSQDTQYF. The part of the CDR3 DNA that was read is TGTGCCAGCAGTGATGCAGGGGCAAAATCACAAGAC.

Notes on this clone: The genes are named according to mouse. The read stops 4 residues short of the end of the CDR3; the missing end is completed from the germline J gene. Other DNA sequences of this sample code for an identical CDR3. The rearrangement links TRBV13-3 to TRBJ2-2, with D possibly matching TRBD1 (6 bases). In germline, CDR1 is NNHDY, CDR2 SYVADS. The CDR3 is made up of 15 amino acids. The V end was cut by 2 bases, the J end by 4 bases, with 12 bases between. CDR3 bases read: TGTGCCAGCAGTGACAGGGGAAGGGGCACCGGG. Translating it yields CASSDRGRGTG. The full CDR3 reads CASSDRGRGTGQLYF.

In the case of this clone: Each gene name is a mouse one. The read ends 4 residues early relative to the CDR3; the germline J gene fills the gap. The V gene is TRBV14, the J gene TRBJ2-1, with TRBD2 matching 7 bases. This CDR3 comprises 16 residues. V trimming: 2 bases; J trimming: 0 bases; junction bases outside the gene matches: 5. Germline loops: CDR1 SGHDT, CDR2 FRDEAV. CDR3 loop: CASSLSGGVNYAEQFF. CDR3 DNA (partial): TGTGCCAGCAGTTTGTCCGGGGGGGTTAACTATGCT.

This clone came up a few times. The genes are named according to mouse. The read halts 4 residues ahead of the CDR3 end, with the missing end drawn from the germline J gene. This chain uses TRBV17 with TRBJ2-7, with 8 bases lining up with TRBD2. Germline CDR1 and CDR2: MNHDT and YYDKIL. This CDR3 has 14 amino acids. CDR3 bases read: TGTGCTAGCAGTAGTGGCGGGGGGGCTTAT. Its protein product is CASSSGGGAY. The whole CDR3 region reads CASSSGGGAYEQYF.

This clone was picked up a small number of times. The genes are named according to mouse. CDR3 region: CASSMGGARKDEQYF. The sequenced CDR3 bases are TGTGCCAGCAGTATGGGGGGGGCGCGTAAGGAT. This sequence joins TRBV19 and TRBJ2-7; 8 positions agree with TRBD2. The CDR3 is cut off 4 residues early in the read; its end comes from the germline J gene. Germline CDR1 reads FNHDT; CDR2 reads SITEND (reference sequence). The CDR3 runs to 15 residues.

Points on this clone: These gene names are mouse names. The read is 4 residues too short to cover the CDR3 end, so that end is filled in from the germline J gene. The chain uses TRBV13-1 and TRBJ2-1; D is perhaps TRBD1 (5 bases). The CDR3 consists of 15 residues. Trimming cost V 0 bases and J 0 bases, with 7 bases left between them. The germline CDR1 and CDR2 sequences are NSHNY and SYGAGN. The CDR3 loop reads CASSDADSNYAEQFF. CDR3 bases read: TGTGCCAGCAGTGATGCTGACAGTAACTATGCT.

This clone was found a few times. The protein listed by TCRdb differs at residue 11 from the translated DNA, so the DNA translation is shown. Gene labels here are mouse ones. The CDR3 extends 3 residues past the end of the read, so its final part is completed from the germline J gene. This chain links TRBV19 with TRBJ1-6, with 9 bases lining up with TRBD1. TRBJ1-6 is treated as an ORF (open reading frame) with a function not yet certain. The CDR3 has 14 amino acids. Germline lookup yields CDR1 FNHDT and CDR2 SITEND (reference sequence). J gave up 7 bases and V 4 bases, and 3 bases lay outside the gene matches. The sequenced part of the CDR3 DNA is TGTGCCAGCAGTTCCGACAGGGGGAATTCGCCC. This translates into CASSSDRGNSP. The whole CDR3 is CASSSDRGNSPLYF.

This clone was observed a handful of times. Gene names are mouse gene names. Sequencing ends 4 residues short of the CDR3 end; the germline J gene provides the rest. The gene calls are TRBV1 and TRBJ2-7, with D unclear. CDR3 length equals 14 residues. Germline V lookup: CDR1 NSQYPW, CDR2 LRSPGD (reference sequence). The CDR3 DNA, read in part, is TGCACCTGCAGTGCAGATCAAGACAAATAT. Protein: CTCSADQDKY. The full CDR3 is CTCSADQDKYEQYF.

This clone was seen more than once but under ten times. The gene symbols are mouse symbols. The observed sequence ends 4 residues before the CDR3 terminus, with the missing tail filled in from the germline J gene. V usage is TRBV19 and J usage is TRBJ1-1; D unresolved. The CDR3 totals 10 residues. CDR1 is FNHDT, CDR2 SITEND, per germline (reference sequence). CDR3 bases read: TGTGCCAGCAGCCGACAA. Protein: CASSRQ. The CDR3 as a whole reads CASSRQEVFF. The whole variable domain, filled in from reference TRBV19 and TRBJ1-1, reads GGIITQTPKFLIGQEGQKLTLKCQQNFNHDTMYWYRQDSGKGLRLIYYSITENDLQKGDLSEGYDASREKKSSFSLTVTSAQKNEMAVFLCASSRQEVFFGKGTRLTVV.

This clone occurred many times. The genes are named according to mouse. The read ends 4 residues before the CDR3 terminus; that terminus is restored from the germline J gene. V and J are TRBV13-1 and TRBJ1-1; TRBD1 is a possible D gene (6 bases). The CDR3 runs to 14 residues. The germline V and J ends were trimmed by 5 bases and 0 bases, with 11 bases remaining between them. Germline CDR1 is NSHNY and CDR2 is SYGAGN. CDR3 in amino acids: CASRRDTANTEVFF. The part of the CDR3 DNA that was read is TGTGCCAGCAGACGGGACACTGCAAACACA.

In regard to this clone: The database protein in TCRdb disagrees with the DNA translation at residue 11; the sequence shown here was translated from the DNA. Mouse gene names apply. The DNA ends 3 residues before the CDR3 does, and the rest of the CDR3 is filled in from the germline J gene. This chain connects TRBV19 to TRBJ1-3, with D unresolved. Per the germline V gene, CDR1 is FNHDT and CDR2 is SITEND (reference sequence). CDR3 length: 14 residues. Trimming left V 5 bases short and J 0 bases short, with 9 bases between. This chain's CDR3 is CASSHQNSGNTLYF. The DNA read from the CDR3 is TGTGCCAGCAGCCATCAGAATTCTGGAAATACG.